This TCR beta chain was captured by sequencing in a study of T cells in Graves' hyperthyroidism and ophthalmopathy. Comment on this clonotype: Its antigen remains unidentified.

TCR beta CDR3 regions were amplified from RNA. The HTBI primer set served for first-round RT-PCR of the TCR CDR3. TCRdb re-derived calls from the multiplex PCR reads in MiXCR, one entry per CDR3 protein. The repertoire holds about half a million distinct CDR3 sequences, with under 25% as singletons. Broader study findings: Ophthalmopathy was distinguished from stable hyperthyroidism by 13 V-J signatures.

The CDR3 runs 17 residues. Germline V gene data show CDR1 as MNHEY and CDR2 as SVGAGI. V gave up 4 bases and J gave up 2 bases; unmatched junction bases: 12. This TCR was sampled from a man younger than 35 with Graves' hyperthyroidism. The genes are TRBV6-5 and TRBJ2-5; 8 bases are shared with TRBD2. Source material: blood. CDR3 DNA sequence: TGTGCCAGCAGTTCCCTGGGCCGACTAGCGAGACAAGAGACCCAGTACTTC. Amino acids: CASSSLGRLARQETQYF.